This T cell receptor (beta chain) was profiled in a study of blood T cell repertoires in COVID-19. Overall study context: From the United States, Italy and Spain came samples of acute and convalescent COVID-19. Sources were T cells, B-cell-depleted T cells, or PBMCs; the material itself was cDNA or gDNA.

This CDR3 has 17 residues. Germline lookup yields CDR1 SGHRS and CDR2 YFSETQ. V was pared by 0 bases and J by 6 bases, with 10 bases of the junction left unmatched. Original methodology: From reference gene primer amplification, estimates of nucleated cell counts were derived. Clones were sequenced by immunoSEQ multiplex PCR, and TCRdb holds only the in-frame ones, with some missing. V and J calls and clone size follow that table, whereas D and trimming were derived from the DNA. The sample includes over 90,000 clones, roughly 89% of them seen just once. The specimen was peripheral blood. This clonotype was obtained from a woman in her 70s with acute or convalescent COVID-19. The chain is built from TRBV5-1 and TRBJ2-1, with TRBD2 matching over 9 bases. The CDR3 sequence: CASSLARVTSGRNEQFF. Written as DNA, the CDR3 is TGCGCCAGCAGCTTGGCCAGGGTTACTAGCGGGCGCAATGAGCAGTTCTTC.